This T cell receptor (beta chain) was sequenced during a study of cytomegalovirus exposure and HLA in healthy donors. V lost 7 bases and J lost 2; bases outside the gene matches: 8. The CDR3 runs to 14 residues. Germline values: CDR1 MDHEN, CDR2 SYDVKM. Study outcomes and limitations: Specific recognition of CMV antigens was confirmed in vitro for a few chains (all CMV-associated). Accurate prediction of HLA-A and HLA-B alleles (for most subjects) was reportedly achieved from TCR beta sequences.

In the PCR, 60 Vbeta and 13 Jbeta primers were used. Method: immunoSEQ multiplex PCR; TCRdb's copy keeps in-frame clones and lacks some. The sample carries 100,000 to 150,000 clones, 80% recorded once. This clone was found once. Its antigen is undetermined. The chain joins TRBV28 to TRBJ2-7, with 7 bases identical to TRBD2. Sequences were obtained from PBMCs. This receptor was identified in a young man in good health and CMV-seronegative. The CDR3 reads CASNIGLVTYEQYF. In nucleotides, the CDR3 is TGTGCCAGCAACATCGGACTAGTTACCTACGAGCAGTACTTC.